This TCR beta chain originates from a study of shared clonotypes between healthy human individuals. The V gene's germline CDR1 is WSHSY and CDR2 SAAADI. This CDR3 comprises 13 residues. V lost 8 bases, J lost 4 bases, and 2 bases stayed unmatched. CD45RO-negative CD8 cells positively selected for CCR7 made up the naive population, which excluded terminally differentiated effector memory CD45RA+ cells. The protocol was immunoSEQ multiplex PCR, while the TCRdb copy is restricted to in-frame clones and leaves out a portion. Of some 630,000 clones listed, 95% to 96% were seen once; the top ten hold 0.11%.

The V gene is TRBV10-2, the J gene TRBJ1-3, with 10 bases lining up with TRBD1. This TCR derives from a woman under 40 in good health. Input material: naive CD8+ T cells sorted from blood. The CDR3 sequence: CASGQGEGNTIYF. The CDR3 DNA sequence: TGCGCCAGCGGACAGGGGGAAGGAAACACCATATATTTT.